This T cell receptor beta chain was captured by sequencing in a study of OX40 agonist ivuxolimab in advanced cancers. For the study at large: Three patients, one with hepatocellular carcinoma and two with cutaneous melanoma, responded partially. Whole-study findings and limits: No antigen was identified for the clonally expanded peripheral T cells.

Points on this clone: The antigen is undetermined.

V trimming: 6 bases; J trimming: 1 base; junction bases outside the gene matches: 6. The CDR3 consists of 15 residues. The germline V gene has CDR1 MNHEY and CDR2 SVGAGI. Sequencing used immunoSEQ multiplex PCR; TCRdb keeps in-frame clones, though not all of them. The top ten clones hold over 8.5% of a sample with roughly 35,000 clones, around four fifths of them seen once. The source material was CD4+ or CD8+ T cells sorted from blood, sampled in a trial of the OX40 agonist ivuxolimab. This receptor was taken from an adult with an advanced solid tumor such as melanoma, head and neck, liver or kidney cancer. The V and J genes are TRBV6-5 and TRBJ1-5; 7 bases are a match to TRBD1. The CDR3 coding sequence is TGTGCCAGCAGCCGACAGGGACTGAGCAATCAGCCCCAGCATTTT. It specifies CASSRQGLSNQPQHF.